Each of the 25 T cell receptor beta chains below was sequenced from the same sample in a study of cytomegalovirus exposure and HLA in healthy donors (dated by TCRdb to about 2017). Receptors were amplified or captured by the immunoSEQ multiplex PCR assay. The source is immuneACCESS, and TCRdb retained only in-frame sequences with V and J called. Part of the clones is not carried over; for the studies checked, unresolved V genes explain less than half of this, and the remainder is unexplained. Present in this sample are about 180,000 clones, about 89% of which were seen just once. Of the sample, 2% to 3% falls within the top ten clones. The specimen was PBMCs. All receptors come from a man aged 18 to 29 in good health and CMV-seropositive.

J is TRBJ1-5 and V is TRBV19; 7 bases match TRBD1. The CDR3 consists of 16 residues. V dropped 5 bases and J dropped 0; count of bases not matched to a gene: 7. Germline loops: CDR1 LNHDA, CDR2 SQIVND (reference sequence). CDR3 nucleotide sequence: TGTGCCAGTAGTCTCGGGACAGTATATAGCAATCAGCCCCAGCATTTT. It specifies CASSLGTVYSNQPQHF.

This chain links TRBV28 with TRBJ1-5, with D possibly matching TRBD1 (6 bases). The CDR3 consists of 16 residues. V lost 6 bases and J 0 bases, leaving 15 bases between the germline ends. Germline CDR1 and CDR2: MDHEN and SYDVKM. The DNA of the CDR3 is TGTGCCAGCAGCTCACAGGGTAGGGATAGCAATCAGCCCCAGCATTTT. Protein sequence: CASSSQGRDSNQPQHF.

The rearrangement links TRBV6-1 to TRBJ2-2; D is ambiguous. The length of the CDR3 is 14 residues. The ends were cut back, 1 base at V and 4 bases at J, with 7 bases in the middle. Looked up from germline, CDR1 is MNHNS and CDR2 is SASEGT. CDR3 sequence (DNA): TGTGCCAGCAGTGAAGGGCAGGCCACCGGGGAGCTGTTTTTT. Translating it yields CASSEGQATGELFF.

This chain links TRBV7-9 with TRBJ2-7, with a possible D match to TRBD2 (5 bases). The CDR3 contains 17 residues. Trimming took 1 base from V and 4 from J, leaving 20 bases between them. Germline V gene lookup returns CDR1 SEHNR and CDR2 FQNEAQ (reference sequence). The CDR3 DNA reads TGTGCCAGCAGCTTAGTTCCCCCTCAGCGGAAGCCATACGAGCAGTACTTC. This gives the protein CASSLVPPQRKPYEQYF.

The chain is built from TRBV11-2 and TRBJ2-2; D is uncertain. The germline V gene encodes CDR1 SGHAT and CDR2 FQNNGV. V lost 4 bases and J lost 5, with 5 bases in between. CDR3 length: 12 residues. CDR3 in amino acids: CASSSNTGELFF. The CDR3 DNA sequence: TGTGCCAGCAGCTCTAATACCGGGGAGCTGTTTTTT. The full variable domain, completed using reference TRBV11-2 and TRBJ2-2, is EAGVAQSPRYKIIEKRQSVAFWCNPISGHATLYWYQQILGQGPKLLIQFQNNGVVDDSQLPKDRFSAERLKGVDSTLKIQPAKLEDSAVYLCASSSNTGELFFGEGSRLTVL.

The CDR3 region is CAWSAGGTQYF. In DNA form, the CDR3 reads TGTGCCTGGAGCGCGGGGGGGACCCAGTACTTC. V usage is TRBV30 and J usage is TRBJ2-5, with TRBD2 matching 8 bases. Germline assignment: CDR1 GTSNPN and CDR2 SVGIG (reference sequence). V shed 3 bases, J shed 7 bases, and the junction held 1 base outside the gene matches. The CDR3 spans 11 residues.

The chain has TRBV9 and TRBJ2-1, with D tentatively TRBD2 (6 bases). The CDR3 has 14 amino acids. Trimming stripped 1 base from V and 6 bases from J, with 11 bases between. CDR1 is SGDLS, CDR2 YYNGEE, per germline. The chain's CDR3 is CASSVSGVPNEQFF. DNA for the CDR3: TGTGCCAGCAGCGTATCGGGGGTTCCCAATGAGCAGTTCTTC.

This rearrangement joins TRBV5-1 to TRBJ1-1, with no clear D. V dropped 1 base and J dropped 0 bases, with 13 bases sitting between them. The germline V gene has CDR1 SGHRS and CDR2 YFSETQ. The CDR3 is 16 amino acids. DNA of the CDR3: TGCGCCAGCAGCTTGCTCAACAGCCTCATGAACACTGAAGCTTTCTTT. This gives the protein CASSLLNSLMNTEAFF. Drawing the rest from reference TRBV5-1 and TRBJ1-1, the complete variable domain is KAGVTQTPRYLIKTRGQQVTLSCSPISGHRSVSWYQQTPGQGLQFLFEYFSETQRNKGNFPGRFSGRQFSNSRSEMNVSTLELGDSALYLCASSLLNSLMNTEAFFGQGTRLTVV.

Here the CDR3 reads CASGSFFTRGTQYF. The DNA for the CDR3 is TGTGCCAGCGGAAGTTTCTTCACCCGGGGGACCCAGTACTTC. This sequence joins TRBV5-4 and TRBJ2-5, with D maybe TRBD2 (5 bases). Trimming removed 7 bases from V and 7 bases from J, with 20 bases in between. Germline V gene sequence: CDR1 SGHNT, CDR2 YYREEE (reference sequence). The CDR3 is made up of 14 amino acids.

The rearrangement uses TRBV7-9 and TRBJ2-7, with 7 nucleotides matching TRBD2. The CDR3 contains 16 residues. The V gene's germline CDR1 is SEHNR and CDR2 FQNEAQ (reference sequence). The V gene end was trimmed by 5 bases and the J gene end by 3 bases; junction bases not matched to a gene: 13. The CDR3, as DNA: TGTGCCAGCAGCACAACGCGTATAGGCGGGGGCTACGAGCAGTACTTC. Translated: CASSTTRIGGGYEQYF.

This sequence joins TRBV7-9 and TRBJ2-5, with a weak D call TRBD2 (5 bases). The CDR3 has 15 residues. Germline CDR1 reads SEHNR; CDR2 reads FQNEAQ (reference sequence). V was clipped by 0 bases and J by 0 bases, with 8 bases between them. The CDR3 spells CASSLAGEHQETQYF. As DNA, the CDR3 is TGTGCCAGCAGCTTAGCGGGAGAGCACCAAGAGACCCAGTACTTC.

The rearrangement links TRBV9 to TRBJ2-1, with TRBD1 matching over 7 bases. This CDR3 is built from 15 residues. V lost 4 bases, J lost 3 bases, and 7 bases stayed unmatched. Germline V CDR1 and CDR2: SGDLS, YYNGEE. The DNA of the CDR3 is TGTGCCAGCAGCAATACCGGGACAGACTACAATGAGCAGTTCTTC. This translates into CASSNTGTDYNEQFF.

This rearrangement joins TRBV30 to TRBJ1-1; the match to TRBD1 covers 11 bases. CDR1 and CDR2 from the germline V gene are GTSNPN and SVGIG (reference sequence). The CDR3 runs to 13 residues. V lost 2 bases, J lost 8 bases, and 4 bases stayed unmatched. CDR3 in DNA: TGTGCCTGGAGTAACCGGGACAGGGGGGAAGCTTTCTTT. Its protein is CAWSNRDRGEAFF.

The chain links TRBV6-5 to TRBJ1-5; the D gene is possibly TRBD1 (5 bases). CDR3 size: 16 residues. Between the trimmed V and J ends, which lost 0 bases and 3 bases, there was a span of 12 bases. The germline V gene has CDR1 MNHEY and CDR2 SVGAGI. This CDR3 reads CASSYSIPRDNQPQHF. The CDR3 DNA reads TGTGCCAGCAGTTACTCGATCCCCAGGGACAATCAGCCCCAGCATTTT.

The chain carries TRBV5-8 and TRBJ2-2; 8 bases align to TRBD1. The germline CDR1 and CDR2 sequences are SGHTS and YDEGEE. The CDR3 length is 16 residues. V lost 0 bases and J lost 5; bases outside the gene matches: 6. CDR3 DNA: TGTGCCAGCAGCTTGGGGGCAGGGGGCAATACCGGGGAGCTGTTTTTT. Encoded protein: CASSLGAGGNTGELFF.

With regard to this clone: The same CDR3 can be traced to other DNA sequences in this sample. This chain uses TRBV11-3 with TRBJ2-3; D is unclear. The CDR3 spans 14 residues. With 1 base removed from V and 4 bases from J, the gap between germline ends came to 9 bases. Germline assignment: CDR1 SGHNT and CDR2 YENEEA. The CDR3: CASSLGVAADTQYF. In nucleotides, the CDR3 is TGTGCCAGCAGCTTAGGAGTGGCGGCAGATACGCAGTATTTT.

The V and J genes are TRBV25-1 and TRBJ2-1, with 8 positions matching TRBD2. Unmatched junction bases numbered 5, after V lost 3 bases and J lost 7 bases. Germline V lookup: CDR1 MGHDK, CDR2 SYGVNS. This CDR3 is 14 amino acids long. Here the CDR3 DNA reads TGTGCCAGCAGTGATACGGGGGGGAAAAATGAGCAGTTCTTC. It specifies CASSDTGGKNEQFF. Combining the CDR3 with reference TRBV25-1 and TRBJ2-1 gives the whole variable domain EADIYQTPRYLVIGTGKKITLECSQTMGHDKMYWYQQDPGMELHLIHYSYGVNSTEKGDLSSESTVSRIRTEHFPLTLESARPSHTSQYLCASSDTGGKNEQFFGPGTRLTVL.

The V call is TRBV6-6, the J call TRBJ1-2; D is undetermined. The V end was cut by 6 bases, the J end by 8 bases, with 7 bases between. The CDR3 runs 10 residues. Germline V gene sequence: CDR1 MNHNY, CDR2 SVGAGI (reference sequence). CDR3 protein: CASSLGGYTF. CDR3 sequence (DNA): TGTGCCAGCAGCCTGGGCGGCTACACCTTC.

Here the CDR3 DNA reads TGCGCCAGCAGCTTCGGGGGGGGCGGAAGCTACGAGCAGTACTTC. Protein product: CASSFGGGGSYEQYF. The J gene is TRBJ2-7, the V gene TRBV5-1; 8 bases match TRBD2. J lost 3 bases, V lost 2 bases, and 7 bases had no gene match. Germline V gives CDR1 SGHRS, CDR2 YFSETQ. There are 15 residues in the CDR3.

The chain links TRBV7-3 to TRBJ2-2, with 9 nucleotides matching TRBD2. The CDR3 extends over 16 amino acids. Per the germline V gene, CDR1 is SGHTA and CDR2 is FQGTGA. Trimming cost V 2 bases and J 0 bases; bases outside gene matches: 1. The DNA of the CDR3 is TGTGCCAGCAGCTTAGCGGGAGGGCCGAACACCGGGGAGCTGTTTTTT. Translation: CASSLAGGPNTGELFF.

The chain is built from TRBV5-5 and TRBJ2-7; weak D call: TRBD1 (5 bases). This CDR3 contains 14 residues. Trimming left V 1 base short and J 3 bases short, with 11 bases between. Germline CDR1 reads SGHKS; CDR2 reads YYEKEE (reference sequence). This chain's CDR3 is CASSLPETVYEQYF. The CDR3 DNA sequence: TGTGCCAGCAGCTTGCCGGAGACAGTCTACGAGCAGTACTTC.

CDR3 DNA: TGTGCCAGCAGCTTCAACAGCGAAAAACTGTTTTTT. Its protein is CASSFNSEKLFF. The chain employs TRBV5-4 and TRBJ1-4; no clear D. CDR1 and CDR2 from the germline V gene are SGHNT and YYREEE (reference sequence). The CDR3 has 12 residues. Trimming left V 2 bases short and J 8 bases short, with 7 bases between.

The chain uses TRBV15 and TRBJ2-7; TRBD2 might be the D (5 bases). The CDR3 has 14 residues. V shed 1 base and J shed 4 bases, with 11 bases lying between them. In germline, CDR1 is LNHNV, CDR2 YYDKDF (reference sequence). In nucleotides, the CDR3 is TGTGCCACCAGCAGAGGTCGTGCGGGTTACGAGCAGTACTTC. Its translation: CATSRGRAGYEQYF.

This chain's CDR3 is CASTMTGGKQPQHF. CDR3 sequence (DNA): TGTGCCAGCACCATGACAGGGGGCAAGCAGCCCCAGCATTTT. The V and J genes are TRBV21-1 and TRBJ1-5; the table's D call TRBD1 went unverified against the DNA. TRBV21-1 is termed a pseudogene. This CDR3 comprises 14 residues.

DNA for the CDR3: TGTGCCAGTAGTATAGATCCCAGCCTGGGGAGCGAGCAGTACTTC. Amino acid sequence: CASSIDPSLGSEQYF. The chain carries TRBV19 and TRBJ2-7, with D tentatively TRBD2 (5 bases). This CDR3 region has 15 residues. Trimming removed 0 bases at V and 6 bases at J, with 15 bases between. Looked up from germline, CDR1 is LNHDA and CDR2 is SQIVND (reference sequence).